This TCR beta chain comes out of a study of T cell changes during pregnancy in multiple sclerosis. The V and J ends lost 4 bases and 1 base, in that order; junction bases with no gene match: 2. This CDR3 region has 14 residues. Germline values: CDR1 KGHSH, CDR2 LQKENI. Data came from immunoSEQ multiplex PCR; TCRdb stores just in-frame clones and leaves some out. The sample contains about 50,000 clones, approximately 92% of which appear only once. The chain is built from TRBV18 and TRBJ1-1, with 8 bases matching TRBD1. The starting material was CD4+ T cells from peripheral blood mononuclear cells, obtained after pregnancy. The clonotype originates from a female donor with multiple sclerosis, enrolled in a pregnancy study. The CDR3 DNA follows: TGTGCCAGCTCACTCCAGGGGGCGAACACTGAAGCTTTCTTT. Translated, it gives CASSLQGANTEAFF.